This TCR beta chain was captured in a study of blood T cell repertoires in COVID-19. This CDR3 spans 13 amino acids. CDR1 is SNHLY, CDR2 FYNNEI, per germline. With 6 bases removed from V and 4 bases from J, the gap between germline ends came to 9 bases. This clone was recorded only once. Libraries were prepared by immunoSEQ multiplex PCR; TCRdb keeps only in-frame clonotypes and omits some of them. The sample shows about 210,000 clones, roughly 80% of them seen only once. The sequencing sample was made of peripheral blood. This chain uses TRBV2 with TRBJ1-4, with TRBD1 as a possible D gene (6 bases). This TCR derives from a woman of 80 years or more with COVID-19, enrolled during active disease. The CDR3 DNA reads TGTGCCAGCAGATCGGACAGTAATGAAAAACTGTTTTTT. Translated, it gives CASRSDSNEKLFF.